This section outlines one TCR beta chain sequence together with its context. The target antigen is unknown. It was autoimmune disease history or systemic immunosuppression that excluded patients. The sample belongs to a study of OX40 agonist ivuxolimab in advanced cancers. Broader study findings: Dose levels from 0.1 to 3.0 mg/kg saw CD4+ and CD8+ blood T cells expand clonally by week 6.

Measured with immunoSEQ multiplex PCR; TCRdb has only the in-frame clones, and not every one. The data contain 50,000 to 60,000 clones, about 89% of them singletons. There are 15 residues in the CDR3. CDR1 and CDR2 from the germline V gene are SGHTA and FQGNSA. The V gene lost 6 bases and the J gene lost 6 bases, with 20 bases spanning the gap. The sequence was obtained from an adult with an advanced solid tumor such as melanoma, head and neck, liver or kidney cancer. Sequences were derived from CD4+ or CD8+ T cells sorted from blood, sampled in a trial of the OX40 agonist ivuxolimab. The rearrangement joins TRBV7-2 to TRBJ1-2; D is unclear. The CDR3: CASRLVGSLTDGYTF. The DNA of the CDR3 is TGTGCCAGCAGATTGGTAGGTTCCCTTACGGATGGCTACACCTTC.